The present T cell receptor (beta chain) was sequenced within a study of shared clonotypes between healthy human individuals (TCRdb year 2020). Broadly, across the study: The cohort included a few men and a couple of women between 18 and 49 years of age. For each donor, CD4 naive and CD4 memory were each given three plates, CD8 naive was given two plates, and CD8 memory was given one plate. To estimate repertoire size and how much clonotypes are shared between individuals, the study performed deep sequencing of blood TCR repertoires from a few healthy adults. Libraries were prepared and TCR repertoires were sequenced by different laboratories using diverse techniques, in order to increase sequencing depth and limit assay-specific biases. Leukapheresis yielded between about 0.8 and 8.9 billion PBMCs per donor.

Using the deep immunoSEQ assay, multiplex PCR amplified TCR CDR3 regions from genomic DNA. Extracted genomic DNA from each cell subset was spread evenly across all wells of several immunoSEQ 96-well plates, with each plate serving as a replicate. For sorted subsets, each replicate PCR was loaded with approximately 200 ng genomic DNA, equivalent to about 30,000 T cell genomes. Purified libraries were quantified with a Qubit 3.0 fluorometer, sized on a Bioanalyzer 2100, and re-quantified with the KAPA Library Quantification kit. Each immunoSEQ 96-well plate was sequenced on its own single-read 150-cycle Illumina NextSeq 550 flow cell. Under the source paper's analysis protocol: Because the immunoSEQ output included only junctional sequences and no quality scores, the filtering could not be the same as the filtering used for full-length reads. Sequences were annotated with PyIR, a Python wrapper for IgBLAST v1.9, and V/J genes and CDR3 were assigned using IMGT germline references. Reads were filtered out if the reads had weak V/J assignments (E-value above 1e-6), no CDR3, stop codons, out-of-frame junctions, or ambiguous translated residues. V3J clonotypes were defined as sequences sharing the same inferred V gene, J gene, and CDR3 amino acid sequence. Percentage overlap between repertoires was computed as shared unique clonotypes divided by the size of the smaller repertoire. RTK rarefaction, the Chao1 estimator, and Recon v2.1 estimates of unobserved clonotypes were used to assess repertoire richness. Generation probabilities were computed with OLGA for all TCRbeta clonotypes obtained by the gDNA method from four donors. TCRdb limited this immuneACCESS table to in-frame rearrangements with V and J called. A share of clones is missing; checked studies link under half to unresolved V genes, and the rest is unexplained. V and J calls plus clone size are reproduced from that table; the DNA served to infer D and trimming. For this sample the table gives around 2.5 million clones, of which over 85% were detected only once. The top ten clones comprise 0.36% of the sample.

The donors were healthy, HIV-negative adults who had no recently reported acute infections or vaccinations. Only Caucasian adults living in Nashville, Tennessee, USA were represented among the donors. CD4+ T cells were enriched through magnetic negative selection, after which naive cells were positively selected on CD45RA and the remaining negative fraction served as the memory subset. Blood was collected by leukapheresis, and PBMCs were isolated by Ficoll-Histopaque density gradient centrifugation and then cryopreserved in liquid nitrogen vapor phase. Analytical flow cytometry was used to check the purity and quantity of every magnetically sorted T cell population. Genomic DNA was isolated from each sorted fraction and quantified by UV absorbance on a Nanodrop 2000c. General findings and caveats noted by the study authors: Naive subsets generally had larger estimated clonotype richness than memory subsets did. Rarefaction of sorted-subset datasets indicated incomplete sequencing despite the large sequencing depth. Sharing across several donors was observed for around 5% of naive CD4, about 4% of naive CD8, around 2.5% of memory CD4, and approximately 0.41% of memory CD8 clonotypes. Sampling was restricted to blood, and TCR repertoires in tissues likely differ from the TCR repertoires found in blood. Pairwise subsampling led to the expectation that sequencing depth would affect the degree of clonotype sharing among donors. Compared with non-shared clonotypes, clonotypes shared by all four sorted-subset donors had higher generation probabilities. Because the study included a small number of donors, the genetic and exposure-history diversity represented was limited.

As for this clone: The clone's antigen remains unknown. No base quality values were provided; no much bigger clone lies one nucleotide off.

CDR1 and CDR2 are read off the germline V gene as SGHAT and FQNNGV. V loses 5 bases, J loses 6 bases, and the germline ends lie 10 bases apart. The CDR3 sequence holds 13 residues, the cysteine and phenylalanine included. The only DNA kept is the CDR3, 39 bases in frame from the first base. Sequenced material: naive CD4+ T cells from PBMCs. Read against the paper, the sample's cell subset or site label means: CD45RA+ positively selected. The chain is made from TRBV11-2 and TRBJ1-4; the D gene is possibly TRBD1, with 6 bases matching. The receptor's source is a man in his late teens or twenties in good health. Some clones in this sample may be carry-over from other donors' samples. The CDR3 sequence is CASSTRQDEKLFF. The nucleotide sequence is given as TGTGCCAGCAGCACTAGACAGGATGAAAAACTGTTTTTT.